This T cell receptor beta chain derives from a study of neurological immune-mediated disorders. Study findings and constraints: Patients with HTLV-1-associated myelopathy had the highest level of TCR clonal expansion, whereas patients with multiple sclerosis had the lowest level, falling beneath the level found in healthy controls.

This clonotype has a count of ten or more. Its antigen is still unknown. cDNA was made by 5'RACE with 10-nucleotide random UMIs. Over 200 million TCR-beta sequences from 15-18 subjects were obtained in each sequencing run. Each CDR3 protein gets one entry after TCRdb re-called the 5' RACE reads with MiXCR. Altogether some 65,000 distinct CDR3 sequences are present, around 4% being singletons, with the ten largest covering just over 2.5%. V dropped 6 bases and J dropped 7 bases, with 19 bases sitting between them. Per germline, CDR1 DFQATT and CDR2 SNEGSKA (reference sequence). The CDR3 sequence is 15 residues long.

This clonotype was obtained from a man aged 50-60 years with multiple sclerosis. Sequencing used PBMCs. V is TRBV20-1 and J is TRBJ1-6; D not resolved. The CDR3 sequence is CSAHPWEPPNSPLHF. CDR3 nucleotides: TGCAGTGCGCACCCGTGGGAACCGCCCAATTCACCCCTCCACTTT.